A single sample is the source of the 7 T cell receptor beta chains below, sequenced in a study of post-analysis software for immune sequencing data. What these receptors recognize is not known. Regarding the study as a whole: Controls had lower frequencies than patients of roughly five TRBV segments, which included TRBV5-6, TRBV5-1 and TRBV20-1.

cDNA libraries for TCR beta contained unique molecular identifiers. TCRdb called the PCR reads again in MiXCR, with one record for every CDR3 protein. The data show 450,000 to 700,000 distinct CDR3 sequences, roughly 45% seen once. The sample taken for sequencing was blood. Receptors originate from a girl aged 10 to 17 with multiple sclerosis.

This clonotype has just a few counts. The chain combines TRBV12-3 or TRBV12-4 with TRBJ2-1; 7 nucleotides line up with TRBD2. The CDR3 has 12 residues. The V and J ends lost 7 bases and 7 bases, in that order; junction bases with no gene match: 4. CDR3 sequence reads: CASNGLGNEQFF. The DNA of the CDR3 is TGTGCCAGCAACGGACTAGGGAATGAGCAGTTCTTC.

This clonotype has ten or more counts. At one boundary the junction diverges from the germline segment, which might be a read error. The rearrangement uses TRBV12-3 or TRBV12-4 and TRBJ1-2, with D hard to call. CDR3 length: 14 amino acids. CDR3 protein: CASSPPGANYGYTF. CDR3 sequence (DNA): TGCGCCAGCAGCCCACCGGGAGCTAACTATGGCTACACCTTC.

The V and J genes are TRBV10-3 and TRBJ1-2; D ambiguous. V dropped 4 bases and J dropped 0 bases, with 12 bases sitting between them. Germline loops: CDR1 ENHRY, CDR2 SYGVKD. The CDR3 covers 15 residues. DNA of the CDR3: TGTGCCATCAGTGGTGTGGACGGAGCTAACTATGGCTACACCTTC. Its protein product is CAISGVDGANYGYTF.

V is TRBV12-3 or TRBV12-4 and J is TRBJ1-5; D is ambiguous. This CDR3 has 13 residues. V was pared by 5 bases and J by 9 bases, with 14 bases between. Written as DNA, the CDR3 is TGTGCCAGCAGTCCCCGGGGATGGGGGCCCCAGCATTTT. This translates into CASSPRGWGPQHF.

This sequence joins TRBV10-3 and TRBJ2-1; no firm D call. Between the trimmed V and J ends, which lost 10 bases and 5 bases, there was a span of 9 bases. The germline CDR1 and CDR2 sequences are ENHRY and SYGVKD. The CDR3 consists of 11 residues. CDR3 DNA: TGTGCCACAGGAAGAAACAATGAGCAGTTCTTC. Protein sequence: CATGRNNEQFF.

This chain joins TRBV20-1 and TRBJ2-5; 12 bases align to TRBD2. J was trimmed by 11 bases and V by 5 bases; bases with no gene match: 15. This CDR3 comprises 15 residues. The V gene's germline CDR1 is DFQATT and CDR2 SNEGSKA (reference sequence). In DNA, the CDR3 is TGCAGTGCTGCCGAAGCTCTAGCGGGAGGGGAAGTGCAGTACTTC. Translation gives CSAAEALAGGEVQYF.

This clonotype was detected ten times or more. This sequence joins TRBV7-9 and TRBJ2-1; either TRBD1 or TRBD2 may supply D (5 bases each). Germline lookup yields CDR1 SEHNR and CDR2 FQNEAQ (reference sequence). The CDR3 contains 14 residues. V was cut by 2 bases and J by 2 bases, with 7 bases left in between. CDR3 coding DNA: TGTGCCAGCAGCTTAACGGGGCCCTACAATGAGCAGTTCTTC. Its translation: CASSLTGPYNEQFF.